This TCR beta chain was captured in a study of blood T cell repertoires in COVID-19 (dated by TCRdb to the early 2020s). General notes on the study: Collaborator samples came from the United States, Italy and Spain and covered acute and convalescent phases of COVID-19. The prospective study material was composed of cDNA or gDNA derived from T cells, B-cell-depleted T cells, or PBMCs. Deeply sampled blood TCRbeta repertoires from subjects exposed to, actively infected with, or recovered from COVID-19 were included in the dataset. A freely available public database, intended as a resource for researchers studying the immune response to SARS-CoV-2, is where the repertoires were released. Samples were obtained from the ongoing ImmuneRACE study (first 160 participants) and from about 1,300 subjects provided by 6 global collaborators. Sample metadata almost always included a de-identified subject ID, COVID-19 status, age in years and sex. Where HLA class I and class II types were available, the types were taken from metadata supplied by the sample provider, not from assay-based typing.

Here is what the overall study found, with its caveats: Clinical and demographic metadata were provided uncurated, with the amount varying by source and participant.

The CDR3 goes from the cysteine to the phenylalanine over 15 residues. Just the 45-base CDR3 DNA is kept, in frame starting at base 1. Reading the germline V gene gives CDR1 MRHNA and CDR2 SNTAGT. V is pruned by 8 bases and J by 1 base, leaving 5 bases of the junction without a gene match. One collaborating source in Seattle enrolled patients during active infection and followed them longitudinally through the course of disease. Each collaborating institution followed its own protocols to collect whole blood in K2EDTA tubes. For TCRbeta analysis, collaborators shipped samples in one of three forms: frozen whole blood, isolated PBMCs, or DNA extracted from either of those sample types. The immunoSEQ Assay, a bias-controlled multiplex PCR, was used to amplify TCRbeta CDR3 regions from genomic DNA. The authors' pipeline ran thus. The number of nucleated cells in each sample was estimated by amplification of reference gene primers within the assay. Sequence reads were collapsed and filtered to measure the absolute abundance of every unique TCRbeta CDR3 rearrangement. For each sample, productive Simpson clonality was calculated by taking the square root of Simpson's diversity index across productive rearrangements. The table comes from immuneACCESS by way of TCRdb, which keeps in-frame sequences with V and J called. Part of the clones is missing from these tables; in studies checked, under half for an unresolved V gene and the rest for unknown reasons. V, J and clone size reflect that table, while D and trimming were determined from the DNA. This sample comprises over 150,000 clones, around 83% of them detected only once. More than 7.5% of the sample rests with the top ten.

Comment on this clone: It has no known antigen specificity. Base qualities were left out, and no much larger clone turns up one base away.

This receptor was obtained from an older woman with COVID-19, enrolled during active disease. The sequence joins TRBV6-4 to TRBJ2-1; 10 bases in between match TRBD2. Sequenced: peripheral blood. The DNA sequence is TGTGCCAGCTCCAGGACTAGCGGTTCCTACAATGAGCAGTTCTTC. It specifies CASSRTSGSYNEQFF.